The 20 T cell receptor beta chains below all came from one sample that was sequenced in a study of PD-L1 blockade in urothelial cancer. Assay used: immunoSEQ multiplex PCR; TCRdb lists only in-frame clones, some missing. The table lists approximately 80,000 clones, 82% of them singletons, with over 7.5% in the top ten. The input for sequencing was PBMCs, taken around atezolizumab (anti-PD-L1) treatment. Source of these receptors: a man aged 65 to 79 with urothelial cancer.

This chain connects TRBV10-3 to TRBJ2-1; 8 nucleotides line up with TRBD1. J was trimmed by 4 bases and V by 6 bases; bases with no gene match: 5. CDR1 and CDR2 (germline): ENHRY, SYGVKD. CDR3 length equals 14 residues. In DNA, the CDR3 is TGTGCCATCAGCGGACAGGGTCAATACAATGAGCAGTTCTTC. As protein: CAISGQGQYNEQFF.

V is TRBV7-9 and J is TRBJ1-4; 8 positions agree with TRBD1. Germline CDR1 and CDR2: SEHNR and FQNEAQ (reference sequence). The CDR3 length is 15 residues. V dropped 4 bases and J dropped 8; count of bases not matched to a gene: 9. The CDR3 nucleotides read TGTGCCAGCAGCTCTTCGACAGGGGAAGGAGAAAAACTGTTTTTT. It is translated as CASSSSTGEGEKLFF.

CDR3 region: CASSLKQELNTGELFF. The CDR3 DNA follows: TGTGCCAGCTCTCTAAAACAGGAATTGAACACCGGGGAGCTGTTTTTT. The rearrangement links TRBV18 to TRBJ2-2; a possible D gene is TRBD1 (5 bases). Looked up from germline, CDR1 is KGHSH and CDR2 is LQKENI. With 6 bases removed from V and 1 base from J, the gap between germline ends came to 15 bases. There are 16 residues in the CDR3.

This clone showed up just once. The chain employs TRBV7-8 and TRBJ2-3, with D maybe TRBD2 (6 bases). The V end was cut by 4 bases, the J end by 0 bases, with 14 bases between. CDR3 length: 16 residues. In germline, CDR1 is SGHVS, CDR2 FQNEAQ. This chain's CDR3 is CASSSLNRESTDTQYF. In DNA form, the CDR3 reads TGTGCCAGCAGCTCGCTGAACCGGGAGAGCACAGATACGCAGTATTTT.

This clone appeared once. This rearrangement joins TRBV18 to TRBJ2-7; 7 nucleotides match TRBD1. The CDR3 is 15 residues long. Trimming took 2 bases from V and 2 from J; bases not matched to a gene: 6. Germline V CDR1 and CDR2: KGHSH, LQKENI. CDR3 protein: CASSPGTEYTYEQYF. CDR3 sequence (DNA): TGTGCCAGCTCACCAGGGACAGAATACACCTACGAGCAGTACTTC. The variable domain in full, completed from reference TRBV18 and TRBJ2-7, reads NAGVMQNPRHLVRRRGQEARLRCSPMKGHSHVYWYRQLPEEGLKFMVYLQKENIIDESGMPKERFSAEFPKEGPSILRIQQVVRGDSAAYFCASSPGTEYTYEQYFGPGTRLTVT.

The rearrangement links TRBV9 to TRBJ2-2; D gene uncertain. This CDR3 is 17 amino acids long. Germline CDR1 is SGDLS and CDR2 is YYNGEE. V lost 0 bases to trimming and J lost 0 bases, with 12 bases between them. The CDR3 loop is CASSVGGTPSNTGELFF. CDR3 in DNA: TGTGCCAGCAGCGTAGGAGGAACTCCTTCGAACACCGGGGAGCTGTTTTTT.

The gene calls are TRBV10-3 and TRBJ2-3; 9 positions match TRBD2. V shed 6 bases and J 4 bases; nucleotides not matched to a gene: 11. CDR3 length: 16 amino acids. The V gene's germline CDR1 is ENHRY and CDR2 SYGVKD. For the CDR3, the DNA is TGTGCCATCAGCGGTATGACTAGCGGCCCCCCAGATACGCAGTATTTT. Translated: CAISGMTSGPPDTQYF.

This chain uses TRBV19 with TRBJ2-5; 10 nucleotides align to TRBD2. The ends lost 3 bases at V and 1 base at J; junction bases unmatched: 5. Germline CDR1 reads LNHDA; CDR2 reads SQIVND (reference sequence). This CDR3 contains 16 residues. The CDR3 spells CASSIGLADTQETQYF. Here the CDR3 DNA reads TGTGCCAGTAGTATTGGACTAGCGGATACCCAAGAGACCCAGTACTTC.

The chain joins TRBV7-3 to TRBJ2-1, with 7 bases that match TRBD1. Germline values: CDR1 SGHTA, CDR2 FQGTGA. The CDR3 contains 11 residues. V was pared by 2 bases and J by 15 bases, with 4 bases of the junction left unmatched. Here the CDR3 reads CASSLRTGRFF. Written as DNA, the CDR3 is TGTGCCAGCAGCTTACGGACAGGTCGGTTCTTC.

The V and J genes are TRBV5-8 and TRBJ1-1; D unclear. The CDR3 contains 14 residues. The V end was cut by 1 base, the J end by 5 bases, with 12 bases between. The V gene's germline CDR1 is SGHTS and CDR2 YDEGEE. In nucleotides, the CDR3 is TGTGCCAGCAGCTTGTGGCAAAGGGAGACTGAAGCTTTCTTT. Amino acids: CASSLWQRETEAFF.

The chain combines TRBV7-9 with TRBJ1-1, with D unclear. The CDR3 is 12 amino acids. Germline assignment: CDR1 SEHNR and CDR2 FQNEAQ (reference sequence). V lost 5 bases and J lost 7, with 11 bases in between. In DNA form, the CDR3 reads TGTGCCAGCAGCGTCGAAGGAGGTGAAGCTTTCTTT. Its translation: CASSVEGGEAFF.

The chain carries TRBV5-1 and TRBJ2-2; 8 bases agree with TRBD2. J lost 4 bases, V lost 7 bases, and 6 bases had no gene match. This CDR3 is 14 amino acids long. CDR1 is SGHRS, CDR2 YFSETQ, per germline. This chain's CDR3 is CASSGGPSTGELFF. The CDR3 nucleotides read TGCGCCAGCTCGGGGGGGCCGAGCACCGGGGAGCTGTTTTTT.

The rearrangement uses TRBV28 and TRBJ1-5; TRBD1 aligns across 11 bases. The V and J ends lost 7 bases and 1 base, in that order; junction bases with no gene match: 3. CDR3 length: 15 amino acids. The germline CDR1 and CDR2 sequences are MDHEN and SYDVKM. CDR3 loop: CASKGQGESNQPQHF. CDR3 coding DNA: TGTGCCAGCAAGGGACAGGGGGAGAGCAATCAGCCCCAGCATTTT.

The genes are TRBV27 and TRBJ1-1; 7 nucleotides match TRBD1. V lost 5 bases to trimming and J lost 5 bases; unmatched junction nucleotides: 11. Germline assignment: CDR1 MNHEY and CDR2 SMNVEV (reference sequence). This CDR3 region has 15 residues. The CDR3 region has the DNA TGTGCCAGCAGTCTTACTCAGGGGGTCGGGACTGAAGCTTTCTTT. Translation gives CASSLTQGVGTEAFF.

In its sample, this clone was seen once. The chain carries TRBV4-1 and TRBJ2-4; 8 nucleotides align to TRBD1. Germline lookup yields CDR1 MGHRA and CDR2 YSYEKL. Trimming took 0 bases from V and 0 from J; bases not matched to a gene: 16. The CDR3 runs 21 residues. CDR3 region: CASSQDPLQGARVIAKNIQYF. The DNA of the CDR3 is TGCGCCAGCAGCCAAGATCCCCTCCAGGGGGCTAGAGTGATAGCCAAAAACATTCAGTACTTC.

CDR3 in DNA: TGTGCCAGTACCCCGGGTGGGACAGAAACGTACCAAGAGACCCAGTACTTC. This gives the protein CASTPGGTETYQETQYF. V gene TRBV19 combines with J gene TRBJ2-5, with 7 nucleotides matching TRBD1. Trimming at V came to 7 bases and at J to 0 bases, leaving 14 bases not matched to a gene. The V gene's germline CDR1 is LNHDA and CDR2 SQIVND (reference sequence). The length of the CDR3 is 17 residues.

The genes are TRBV7-8 and TRBJ1-5, with 8 bases lining up with TRBD1. This CDR3 is built from 14 residues. Trimming cost V 5 bases and J 1 base; bases outside gene matches: 1. The germline CDR1 and CDR2 sequences are SGHVS and FQNEAQ. CDR3 sequence (DNA): TGTGCCAGCAGCCGGGACAGGAGCAATCAGCCCCAGCATTTT. The encoded protein is CASSRDRSNQPQHF.

The J gene is TRBJ2-7, the V gene TRBV19, with 8 bases fitting TRBD1. The trim removed 7 bases at V and 2 bases at J, leaving 7 bases unmatched. From germline, CDR1 is LNHDA and CDR2 SQIVND (reference sequence). There are 14 residues in the CDR3. The DNA of the CDR3 is TGTGCCAGTACCAAGGACAGGGCCACCTACGAGCAGTACTTC. Translated, it gives CASTKDRATYEQYF.

The V gene is TRBV9, the J gene TRBJ1-1; D ambiguous. Trimming took 4 bases from V and 3 from J, leaving 13 bases between them. The germline CDR1 and CDR2 sequences are SGDLS and YYNGEE. The CDR3 runs 14 residues. CDR3: CASSPATEDTEAFF. The CDR3 DNA reads as TGTGCCAGCAGCCCCGCAACTGAGGACACTGAAGCTTTCTTT.

This rearrangement joins TRBV27 to TRBJ2-5; 10 bases line up with TRBD1. The CDR3 sequence is 16 residues long. With V trimmed by 5 bases and J by 5 bases, 11 bases remained unmatched. Germline CDR1 MNHEY, CDR2 SMNVEV (reference sequence). In DNA form, the CDR3 reads TGTGCCAGCAGTCCATCCCGACAGGGGGCTCGGGAGACCCAGTACTTC. Encoded protein: CASSPSRQGARETQYF.